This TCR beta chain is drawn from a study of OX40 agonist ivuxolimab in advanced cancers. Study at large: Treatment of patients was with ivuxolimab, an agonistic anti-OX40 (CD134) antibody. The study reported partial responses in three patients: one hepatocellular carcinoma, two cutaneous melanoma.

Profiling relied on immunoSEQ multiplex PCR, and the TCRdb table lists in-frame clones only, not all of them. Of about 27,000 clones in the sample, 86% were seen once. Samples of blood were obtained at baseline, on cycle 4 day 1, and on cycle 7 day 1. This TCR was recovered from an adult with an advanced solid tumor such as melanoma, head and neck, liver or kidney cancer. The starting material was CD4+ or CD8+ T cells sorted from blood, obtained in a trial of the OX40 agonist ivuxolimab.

CDR3 loop: CSARWGLEQYF. The CDR3 nucleotides are TGCAGTGCTAGGTGGGGGCTCGAGCAGTACTTC. The chain joins TRBV20-1 to TRBJ2-7; maybe TRBD1 (6 bases). From germline, CDR1 is DFQATT and CDR2 SNEGSKA (reference sequence). The CDR3 runs 11 residues. Between the trimmed V and J ends, which lost 3 bases and 6 bases, there was a span of 9 bases.